The 31 T cell receptor beta chains listed next were all sequenced from one sample in a study of cytomegalovirus exposure and HLA in healthy donors. Libraries were prepared by immunoSEQ multiplex PCR; TCRdb keeps only in-frame clonotypes and omits some of them. Altogether more than 250,000 clones are present, 86% being singletons, with the ten largest covering approximately 0.84%. Input material: PBMCs. The receptor source for this set is a woman aged 18-29 years in good health and CMV-seronegative.

This chain connects TRBV10-3 to TRBJ1-5, with 7 bases aligning to TRBD1. Germline CDR1 is ENHRY and CDR2 is SYGVKD. The junction had 5 bases not matched to a gene; V was cut back by 3 bases and J by 3 bases. This CDR3 is built from 15 residues. The chain's CDR3 is CAISDRDRSNQPQHF. CDR3 in DNA: TGTGCCATCAGTGACCGGGACAGATCCAATCAGCCCCAGCATTTT.

The chain's CDR3 is CASSPPTGTGGDQPQHF. The CDR3, as DNA: TGCGCCAGCAGTCCCCCCACCGGGACAGGGGGAGATCAGCCCCAGCATTTT. This chain links TRBV10-2 with TRBJ1-5, with TRBD1 matching 11 bases. This CDR3 region has 17 residues. From germline, CDR1 is WSHSY and CDR2 SAAADI. V trimming: 5 bases; J trimming: 5 bases; junction bases outside the gene matches: 11.

The chain is built from TRBV28 and TRBJ2-7; the D gene is possibly TRBD1 (6 bases). Looked up from germline, CDR1 is MDHEN and CDR2 is SYDVKM. The CDR3 length is 14 residues. V was pared by 6 bases and J by 2 bases, with 14 bases between. CDR3 amino acids: CASSPGQSTYEQYF. In nucleotides, the CDR3 is TGTGCCAGCAGCCCGGGACAATCGACCTACGAGCAGTACTTC.

J is TRBJ2-7 and V is TRBV5-1, with 12 nucleotides matching TRBD2. CDR1 is SGHRS and CDR2 is YFSETQ in the germline V gene. V gave up 0 bases and J gave up 6 bases; unmatched junction bases: 4. This CDR3 comprises 15 residues. This CDR3 reads CASSLARLAGAEQYF. The CDR3 DNA follows: TGCGCCAGCAGCTTGGCGAGACTAGCGGGAGCCGAGCAGTACTTC.

CDR3 sequence (DNA): TGCGCCAGCAGCCAAGCCGGGACTTTAGGCACTGAAGCTTTCTTT. Protein: CASSQAGTLGTEAFF. The rearrangement uses TRBV4-3 and TRBJ1-1; TRBD1 might be the D (5 bases). The CDR3 is 15 residues long. The V and J ends lost 1 base and 4 bases respectively, with 13 bases between them. Germline values: CDR1 LGHNA, CDR2 YSLEER.

This rearrangement joins TRBV10-1 to TRBJ2-4; a possible D gene is TRBD2 (6 bases). The CDR3 is made up of 13 amino acids. The V and J ends lost 4 bases and 9 bases respectively, with 13 bases between them. From germline, CDR1 is WNHNN and CDR2 SYGVQD (reference sequence). The chain's CDR3 is CASSARDGGIQYF. The CDR3 region has the DNA TGCGCCAGCAGTGCCCGGGACGGGGGCATTCAGTACTTC.

This chain joins TRBV2 and TRBJ1-1; unclear D gene. The CDR3 totals 12 residues. CDR1 is SNHLY, CDR2 FYNNEI, per germline. The ends were cut back, 4 bases at V and 0 bases at J, with 3 bases in the middle. The DNA for the CDR3 is TGTGCCAGCAGTGTAGTGAACACTGAAGCTTTCTTT. It specifies CASSVVNTEAFF.

The V and J genes are TRBV9 and TRBJ1-3; possibly TRBD1 for D (5 bases). Trimming stripped 4 bases from V and 7 bases from J, with 15 bases between. The germline V gene encodes CDR1 SGDLS and CDR2 YYNGEE. The CDR3 is 14 amino acids. The CDR3 loop is CASSPHGGGNTIYF. The CDR3 DNA follows: TGTGCCAGCAGCCCCCACGGGGGGGGGAACACCATATATTTT.

The rearrangement uses TRBV4-3 and TRBJ2-7; 9 bases map to TRBD1. The CDR3 has 14 residues. J gave up 3 bases and V 4 bases, and 4 bases lay outside the gene matches. Germline V gene lookup returns CDR1 LGHNA and CDR2 YSLEER. The CDR3 spells CASSPGQGNYEQYF. The CDR3, as DNA: TGCGCCAGCAGCCCAGGACAGGGGAACTACGAGCAGTACTTC.

The chain carries TRBV28 and TRBJ2-7; D is perhaps TRBD1 (6 bases). Germline V lookup: CDR1 MDHEN, CDR2 SYDVKM. The CDR3 runs to 16 residues. Trimming shortened V by 4 bases and J by 6 bases, and 22 bases separated the two germline ends. This CDR3 is CASSSRTGTKVGEQYF. The CDR3 coding sequence is TGTGCCAGCAGTTCCCGGACCGGGACAAAAGTTGGCGAGCAGTACTTC.

The chain combines TRBV20-1 with TRBJ2-1; D is possibly TRBD1 (6 bases). From germline, CDR1 is DFQATT and CDR2 SNEGSKA (reference sequence). V was cut by 6 bases and J by 10 bases, with 10 bases left in between. CDR3 length equals 10 residues. The CDR3 DNA reads TGCAGTGCAACCGGGACAGAGCAGTTCTTC. Its translation: CSATGTEQFF.

The CDR3 DNA reads as TGTGCCAGCAGCTTACGGGCGGGAGGGCCTCGGGAGCAGTACTTC. Its protein product is CASSLRAGGPREQYF. The chain carries TRBV7-2 and TRBJ2-7; 9 bases are shared with TRBD2. The CDR3 loop spans 15 amino acids. Losses at the gene ends were 2 bases for V and 7 bases for J; bases not matched to a gene: 9. CDR1 is SGHTA and CDR2 is FQGNSA in the germline V gene.

CDR3 loop: CASSVRLAGNEQFF. The CDR3 DNA sequence: TGTGCCAGCAGCGTAAGGCTAGCGGGGAATGAGCAGTTCTTC. The V and J genes are TRBV9 and TRBJ2-1; 9 positions match TRBD2. Germline V lookup: CDR1 SGDLS, CDR2 YYNGEE. V shed 1 base, J shed 7 bases, and the junction held 3 bases outside the gene matches. CDR3 length equals 14 residues. Looking up the rest from reference TRBV9 and TRBJ2-1 gives the full variable domain: DSGVTQTPKHLITATGQRVTLRCSPRSGDLSVYWYQQSLDQGLQFLIQYYNGEERAKGNILERFSAQQFPDLHSELNLSSLELGDSALYFCASSVRLAGNEQFFGPGTRLTVL.

As regards this clone: Other DNA sequences in this specimen translate into the identical CDR3. The rearrangement joins TRBV9 to TRBJ2-3, with TRBD2 identical over 13 bases. With 2 bases clipped from V and 4 bases from J, the junction kept 4 bases outside the gene matches. The CDR3 is made up of 16 amino acids. Germline V gene data show CDR1 as SGDLS and CDR2 as YYNGEE. Written as DNA, the CDR3 is TGTGCCAGCAGCGTTGGACTAGCGGGAGTTTCAGATACGCAGTATTTT. Translating gives CASSVGLAGVSDTQYF.

This sequence joins TRBV29-1 and TRBJ2-1; 14 nucleotides match TRBD2. The length of the CDR3 is 14 residues. V was pared by 2 bases and J by 7 bases, with 1 base of the junction left unmatched. Germline CDR1 and CDR2: SQVTM and ANQGSEA. CDR3 DNA: TGCAGCGTTGAAAGGACTAGCGGGAGGAATGAGCAGTTCTTC. It translates to CSVERTSGRNEQFF.

Concerning this clone: Its ends do not fully match the called genes, so a read error is possible. The chain has TRBV7-7 and TRBJ2-2, with TRBD1 identical over 8 bases. Looked up from germline, CDR1 is SSHAT and CDR2 is FNYEAQ (reference sequence). The CDR3 contains 16 residues. The CDR3, as DNA: TGTGCTAGCAGCTCCTCCCAGGGGGCGCAGACCGGGGAGCTGTTTTTT. Translation gives CASSSSQGAQTGELFF.

The chain carries TRBV28 and TRBJ1-5; TRBD1 matches 8 bases. CDR3 length: 20 residues. The V segment lost 7 bases and the J segment 0 bases; nucleotides outside the gene matches: 20. Germline V gene lookup returns CDR1 MDHEN and CDR2 SYDVKM. The CDR3 here is CASTLHTGDRIFFSNQPQHF. In nucleotides, the CDR3 is TGTGCCAGCACCCTCCACACCGGGGACAGGATATTCTTTAGCAATCAGCCCCAGCATTTT.

The chain's CDR3 is CASYVADIQYF. The DNA of the CDR3 is TGTGCCAGCTACGTAGCGGACATTCAGTACTTC. The V call is TRBV28, the J call TRBJ2-4, with D perhaps matching TRBD2 (6 bases). V dropped 8 bases and J dropped 8 bases, with 10 bases sitting between them. The V gene's germline CDR1 is MDHEN and CDR2 SYDVKM. The CDR3 is 11 amino acids.

This clone was seen only a few times. The rearrangement links TRBV6-5 to TRBJ1-1; D is possibly TRBD1 (5 bases). Per the germline V gene, CDR1 is MNHEY and CDR2 is SVGAGI. The CDR3 totals 14 residues. Trimming removed 2 bases from V and 0 bases from J, with 7 bases in between. CDR3 loop: CASSYQGLNTEAFF. As DNA, the CDR3 is TGTGCCAGCAGTTACCAGGGCCTGAACACTGAAGCTTTCTTT.

The gene calls are TRBV18 and TRBJ2-1, with 14 bases lining up with TRBD2. Germline V gene data show CDR1 as KGHSH and CDR2 as LQKENI. This CDR3 has 15 amino acids. V gave up 3 bases and J gave up 8 bases; unmatched junction bases: 3. CDR3 region: CASSPGTSGSHEQFF. DNA for the CDR3: TGTGCCAGCTCACCGGGGACTAGCGGGAGCCATGAGCAGTTCTTC.

The gene calls are TRBV15 and TRBJ2-1, with TRBD1 matching over 9 bases. This CDR3 is built from 13 residues. The J segment lost 7 bases and the V segment lost 4 bases, leaving 2 bases of the junction unmatched. Germline-derived CDR1 and CDR2 are LNHNV and YYDKDF (reference sequence). The CDR3 is CATSIGQGNEQFF. Written as DNA, the CDR3 is TGTGCCACCAGCATAGGACAGGGGAATGAGCAGTTCTTC.

This clone occurred once. The gene calls are TRBV9 and TRBJ2-5, with 7 bases matching TRBD2. The V gene's germline CDR1 is SGDLS and CDR2 YYNGEE. Trimming removed 4 bases from V and 2 bases from J; junction bases left unmatched: 8. The CDR3 sequence is 15 residues long. CDR3 residues: CASSTSAGPQETQYF. The DNA of the CDR3 is TGTGCCAGCAGCACTTCAGCGGGACCACAAGAGACCCAGTACTTC.

J is TRBJ2-5 and V is TRBV4-2, with 8 bases identical to TRBD1. Germline V lookup: CDR1 LGHNA, CDR2 YNFKEQ. This CDR3 spans 14 amino acids. V dropped 2 bases and J dropped 2; count of bases not matched to a gene: 1. CDR3: CASSQRTGQETQYF. CDR3 sequence (DNA): TGTGCCAGCAGCCAACGGACAGGGCAAGAGACCCAGTACTTC.

This chain links TRBV11-3 with TRBJ2-5; D is perhaps TRBD2 (6 bases). CDR1 SGHNT and CDR2 YENEEA come from the germline V gene. This CDR3 contains 16 residues. Deletions cut 1 base from V and 2 bases from J, with 14 bases between. The CDR3 coding sequence is TGTGCCAGCAGCTTAGTCGGGAGCGGAACTCAAGAGACCCAGTACTTC. Translating gives CASSLVGSGTQETQYF.

DNA for the CDR3: TGCGCCAGCAGCTTGGCGGCTAGCGGACCTAATGAGCAGTTCTTC. It is translated as CASSLAASGPNEQFF. This rearrangement joins TRBV5-1 to TRBJ2-1; 7 positions match TRBD2. This CDR3 has 15 amino acids. Germline CDR1 SGHRS, CDR2 YFSETQ. V shed 0 bases, J shed 7 bases, and the junction held 7 bases outside the gene matches.

The genes are TRBV19 and TRBJ2-7; 8 bases are shared with TRBD2. Germline loops: CDR1 LNHDA, CDR2 SQIVND (reference sequence). There are 15 residues in the CDR3. Germline trimming cut 2 bases from V and 2 bases from J; bases unmatched to any gene: 5. The CDR3 nucleotides read TGTGCCAGTAGTATAACGATAGCGGGGACCTACGAGCAGTACTTC. As protein: CASSITIAGTYEQYF.

The CDR3 DNA is TGTGCCAGCAGCCGGGACTTGGGGTATGAGCAGTTCTTC. Residues: CASSRDLGYEQFF. This chain uses TRBV2 with TRBJ2-1; TRBD2 is a possible D gene (6 bases). The CDR3 runs 13 residues. From germline, CDR1 is SNHLY and CDR2 FYNNEI. The ends were cut back, 6 bases at V and 8 bases at J, with 14 bases in the middle.

J is TRBJ2-3 and V is TRBV5-1, with a tentative D call TRBD1 (5 bases). V dropped 0 bases and J dropped 1 base, with 12 bases sitting between them. The CDR3 extends over 16 amino acids. Germline V gives CDR1 SGHRS, CDR2 YFSETQ. CDR3 coding DNA: TGCGCCAGCAGCTTGGGAGCAGGGTCAGGCACAGATACGCAGTATTTT. Its protein product is CASSLGAGSGTDTQYF.

This chain joins TRBV4-3 and TRBJ2-7; TRBD2 matches at 13 bases. Germline values: CDR1 LGHNA, CDR2 YSLEER. This CDR3 region has 15 residues. V was clipped by 4 bases and J by 5 bases; unmatched bases: 5. The CDR3 nucleotides read TGCGCCAGCAGCCCAGGACTAGCGGGAGCAAACGAGCAGTACTTC. Translation: CASSPGLAGANEQYF.

The chain combines TRBV19 with TRBJ1-1; D unresolved. Germline CDR1 LNHDA, CDR2 SQIVND (reference sequence). The germline V and J ends were trimmed by 8 bases and 3 bases, with 13 bases remaining between them. This CDR3 is 13 amino acids long. CDR3 DNA sequence: TGTGCCAGTTCCGATGACATCGACACTGAAGCTTTCTTT. This codes for CASSDDIDTEAFF. The whole variable domain, filled in from reference TRBV19 and TRBJ1-1, reads DGGITQSPKYLFRKEGQNVTLSCEQNLNHDAMYWYRQDPGQGLRLIYYSQIVNDFQKGDIAEGYSVSREKKESFPLTVTSAQKNPTAFYLCASSDDIDTEAFFGQGTRLTVV.

The rearrangement joins TRBV5-1 to TRBJ1-2; 10 nucleotides match TRBD1. Germline-derived CDR1 and CDR2 are SGHRS and YFSETQ. V gave up 4 bases and J gave up 6 bases; unmatched junction bases: 9. The CDR3 runs to 15 residues. For the CDR3, the DNA is TGCGCCAGCAGCCCTCTGGGACAGGGGACTGATGGCTACACCTTC. This encodes CASSPLGQGTDGYTF.